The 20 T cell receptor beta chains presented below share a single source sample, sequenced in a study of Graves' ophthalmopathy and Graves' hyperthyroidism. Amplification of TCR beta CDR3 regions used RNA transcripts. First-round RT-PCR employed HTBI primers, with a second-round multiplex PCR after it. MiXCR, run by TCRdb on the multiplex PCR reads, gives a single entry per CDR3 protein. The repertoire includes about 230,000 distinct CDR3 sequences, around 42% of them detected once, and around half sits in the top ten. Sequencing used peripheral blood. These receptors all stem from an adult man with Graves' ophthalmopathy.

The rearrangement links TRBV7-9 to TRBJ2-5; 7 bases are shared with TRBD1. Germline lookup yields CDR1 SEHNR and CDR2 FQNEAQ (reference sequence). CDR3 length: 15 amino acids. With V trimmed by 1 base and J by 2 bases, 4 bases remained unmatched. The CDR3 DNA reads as TGTGCCAGCAGCTTAGACCCGGGACAGCAAGAGACCCAGTACTTC. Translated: CASSLDPGQQETQYF.

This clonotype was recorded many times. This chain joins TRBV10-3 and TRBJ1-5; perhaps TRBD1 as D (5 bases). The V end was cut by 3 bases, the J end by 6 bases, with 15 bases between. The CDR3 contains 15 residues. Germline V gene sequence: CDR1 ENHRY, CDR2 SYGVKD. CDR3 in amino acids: CAISDSGGFGQPQHF. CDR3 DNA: TGTGCCATCAGTGATTCGGGGGGGTTTGGTCAGCCCCAGCATTTT.

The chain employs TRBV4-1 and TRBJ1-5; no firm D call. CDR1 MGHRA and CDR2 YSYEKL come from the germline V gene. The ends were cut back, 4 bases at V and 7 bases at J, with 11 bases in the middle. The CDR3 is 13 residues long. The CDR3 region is CASSRGRDQPQHF. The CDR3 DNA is TGCGCCAGCAGCCGCGGGAGAGACCAGCCCCAGCATTTT.

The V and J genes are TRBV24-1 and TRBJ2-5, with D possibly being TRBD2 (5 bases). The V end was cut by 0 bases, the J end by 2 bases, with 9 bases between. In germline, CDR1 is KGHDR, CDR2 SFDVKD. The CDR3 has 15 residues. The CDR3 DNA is TGTGCCACCAGTGATTTGCTAGGGAGACAAGAGACCCAGTACTTC. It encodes CATSDLLGRQETQYF.

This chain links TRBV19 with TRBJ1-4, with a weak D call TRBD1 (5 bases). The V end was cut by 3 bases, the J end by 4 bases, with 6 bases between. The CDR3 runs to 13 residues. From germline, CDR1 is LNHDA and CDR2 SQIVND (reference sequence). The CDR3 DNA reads TGTGCCAGTAGTATGGGGGGTAATGAAAAACTGTTTTTT. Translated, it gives CASSMGGNEKLFF. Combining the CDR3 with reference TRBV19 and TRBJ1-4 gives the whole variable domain DGGITQSPKYLFRKEGQNVTLSCEQNLNHDAMYWYRQDPGQGLRLIYYSQIVNDFQKGDIAEGYSVSREKKESFPLTVTSAQKNPTAFYLCASSMGGNEKLFFGSGTQLSVL.

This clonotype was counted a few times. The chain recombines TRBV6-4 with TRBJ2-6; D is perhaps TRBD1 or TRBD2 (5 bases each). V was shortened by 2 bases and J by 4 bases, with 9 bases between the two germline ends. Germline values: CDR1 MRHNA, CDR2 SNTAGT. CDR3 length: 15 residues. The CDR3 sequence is CASSDGGSGANVLTF. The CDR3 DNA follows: TGTGCCAGCAGTGACGGGGGTTCAGGGGCCAACGTCCTGACTTTC.

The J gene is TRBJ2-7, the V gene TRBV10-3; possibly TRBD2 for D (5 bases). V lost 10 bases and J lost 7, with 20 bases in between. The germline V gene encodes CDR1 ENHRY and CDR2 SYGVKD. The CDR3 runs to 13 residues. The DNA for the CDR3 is TGTGCCACCCTCGGGGATCCCTACAATGAGCAGTACTTC. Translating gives CATLGDPYNEQYF.

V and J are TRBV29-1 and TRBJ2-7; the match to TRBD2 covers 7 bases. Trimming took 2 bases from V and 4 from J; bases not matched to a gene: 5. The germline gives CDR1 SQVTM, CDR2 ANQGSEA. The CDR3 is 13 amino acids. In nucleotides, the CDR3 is TGCAGCGTTGAAATCCCAGCGGGATACGAGCAGTACTTC. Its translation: CSVEIPAGYEQYF.

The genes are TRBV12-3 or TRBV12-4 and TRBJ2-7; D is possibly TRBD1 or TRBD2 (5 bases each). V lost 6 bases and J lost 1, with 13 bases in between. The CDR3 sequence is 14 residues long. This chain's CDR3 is CASSRGQGSYEQYF. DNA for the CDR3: TGTGCCAGCAGCCGCGGGCAGGGTTCCTACGAGCAGTACTTC.

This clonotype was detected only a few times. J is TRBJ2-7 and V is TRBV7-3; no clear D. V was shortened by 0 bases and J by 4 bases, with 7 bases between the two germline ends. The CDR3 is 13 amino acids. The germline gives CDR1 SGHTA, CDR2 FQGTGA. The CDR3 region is CASSLTPQYEQYF. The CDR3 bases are TGTGCCAGCAGCTTAACTCCCCAGTACGAGCAGTACTTC.

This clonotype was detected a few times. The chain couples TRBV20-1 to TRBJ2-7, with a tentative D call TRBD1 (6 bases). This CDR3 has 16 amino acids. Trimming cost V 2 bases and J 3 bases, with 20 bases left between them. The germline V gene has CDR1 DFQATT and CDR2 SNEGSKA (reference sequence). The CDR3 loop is CSARNFLAAGDYEQYF. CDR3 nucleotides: TGCAGTGCTAGAAATTTCCTGGCGGCAGGGGACTACGAGCAGTACTTC.

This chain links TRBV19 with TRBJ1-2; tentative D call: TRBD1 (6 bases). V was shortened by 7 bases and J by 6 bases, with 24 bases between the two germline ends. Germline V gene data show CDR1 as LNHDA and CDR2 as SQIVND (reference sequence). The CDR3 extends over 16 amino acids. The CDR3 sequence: CASTDTGAVKRDGYTF. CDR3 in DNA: TGTGCCAGTACGGACACGGGGGCGGTAAAGCGTGATGGCTACACCTTC.

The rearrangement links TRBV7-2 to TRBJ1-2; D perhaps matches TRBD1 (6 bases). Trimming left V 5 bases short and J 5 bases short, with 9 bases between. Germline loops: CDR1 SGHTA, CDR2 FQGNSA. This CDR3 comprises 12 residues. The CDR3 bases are TGTGCCAGCAGCCGGGACAAGTATGGCTACACCTTC. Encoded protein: CASSRDKYGYTF. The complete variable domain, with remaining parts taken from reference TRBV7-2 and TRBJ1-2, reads GAGVSQSPSNKVTEKGKDVELRCDPISGHTALYWYRQSLGQGLEFLIYFQGNSAPDKSGLPSDRFSAERTGGSVSTLTIQRTQQEDSAVYLCASSRDKYGYTFGSGTRLTVV.

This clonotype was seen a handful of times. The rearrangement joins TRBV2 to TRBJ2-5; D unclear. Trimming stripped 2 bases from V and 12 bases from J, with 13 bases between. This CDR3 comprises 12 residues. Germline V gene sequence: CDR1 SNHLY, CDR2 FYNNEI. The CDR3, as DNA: TGTGCCAGCAGTGAAACGAAGGAACCAGAGTACTTC. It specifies CASSETKEPEYF. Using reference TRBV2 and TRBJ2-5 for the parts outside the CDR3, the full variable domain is EPEVTQTPSHQVTQMGQEVILRCVPISNHLYFYWYRQILGQKVEFLVSFYNNEISEKSEIFDDQFSVERPDGSNFTLKIRSTKLEDSAMYFCASSETKEPEYFGPGTRLLVL.

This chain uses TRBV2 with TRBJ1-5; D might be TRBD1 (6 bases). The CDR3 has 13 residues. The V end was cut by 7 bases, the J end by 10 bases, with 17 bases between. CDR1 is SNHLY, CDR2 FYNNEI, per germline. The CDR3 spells CASMDRGEGPQHF. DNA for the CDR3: TGTGCCAGCATGGACAGAGGGGAGGGTCCCCAGCATTTT.

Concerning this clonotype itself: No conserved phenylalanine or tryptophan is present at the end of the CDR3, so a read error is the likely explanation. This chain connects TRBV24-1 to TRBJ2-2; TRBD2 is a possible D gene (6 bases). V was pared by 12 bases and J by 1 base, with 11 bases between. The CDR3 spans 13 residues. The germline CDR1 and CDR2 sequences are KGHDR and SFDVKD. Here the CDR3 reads CAAGRENTGELFS. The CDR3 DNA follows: TGTGCCGCGGGACGGGAGAACACCGGGGAGCTGTTTTCT.

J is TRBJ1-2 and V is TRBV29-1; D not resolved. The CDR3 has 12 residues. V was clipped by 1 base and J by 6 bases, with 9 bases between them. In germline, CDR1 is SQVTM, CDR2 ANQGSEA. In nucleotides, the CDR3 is TGCAGCGTTGAAGGCGGGAGGGATGGCTACACCTTC. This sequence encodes CSVEGGRDGYTF.

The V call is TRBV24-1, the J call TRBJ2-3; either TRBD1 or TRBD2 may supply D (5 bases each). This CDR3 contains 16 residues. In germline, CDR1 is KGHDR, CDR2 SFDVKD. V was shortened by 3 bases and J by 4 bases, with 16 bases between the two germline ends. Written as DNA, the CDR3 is TGTGCCACCAGTGATAATCGAGGGACGACATCAGATACGCAGTATTTT. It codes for CATSDNRGTTSDTQYF.

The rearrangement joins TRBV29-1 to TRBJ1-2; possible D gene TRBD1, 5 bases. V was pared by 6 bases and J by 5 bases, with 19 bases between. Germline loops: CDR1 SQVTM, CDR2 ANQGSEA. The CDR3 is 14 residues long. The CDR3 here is CSVAFRARGYGYTF. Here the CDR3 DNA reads TGCAGCGTCGCCTTTCGGGCCCGGGGGTATGGCTACACCTTC.

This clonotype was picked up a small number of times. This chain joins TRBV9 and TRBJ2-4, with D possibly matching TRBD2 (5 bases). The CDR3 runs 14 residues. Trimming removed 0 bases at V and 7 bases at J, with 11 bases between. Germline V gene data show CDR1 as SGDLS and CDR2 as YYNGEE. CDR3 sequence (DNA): TGTGCCAGCAGCGTAGCGGCCGGGATCAACATTCAGTACTTC. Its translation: CASSVAAGINIQYF.